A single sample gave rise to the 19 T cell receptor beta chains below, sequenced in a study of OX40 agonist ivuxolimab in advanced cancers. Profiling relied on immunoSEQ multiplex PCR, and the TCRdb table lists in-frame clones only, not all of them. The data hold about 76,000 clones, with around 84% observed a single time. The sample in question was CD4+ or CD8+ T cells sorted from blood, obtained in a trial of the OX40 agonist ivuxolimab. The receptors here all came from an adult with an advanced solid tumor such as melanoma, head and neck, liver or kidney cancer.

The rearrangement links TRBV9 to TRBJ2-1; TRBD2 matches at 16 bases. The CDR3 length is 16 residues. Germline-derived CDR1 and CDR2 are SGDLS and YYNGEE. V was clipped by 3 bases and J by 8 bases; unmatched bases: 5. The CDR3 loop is CASSAGLAGGQDEQFF. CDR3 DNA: TGTGCCAGCAGCGCGGGACTAGCGGGGGGGCAGGATGAGCAGTTCTTC.

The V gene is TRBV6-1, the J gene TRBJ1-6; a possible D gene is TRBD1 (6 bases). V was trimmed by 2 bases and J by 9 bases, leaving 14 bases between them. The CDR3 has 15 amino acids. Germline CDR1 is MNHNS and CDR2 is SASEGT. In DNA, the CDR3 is TGTGCCAGCAGTGAATATAGGGACATCAGTTCACCCCTCCACTTT. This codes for CASSEYRDISSPLHF.

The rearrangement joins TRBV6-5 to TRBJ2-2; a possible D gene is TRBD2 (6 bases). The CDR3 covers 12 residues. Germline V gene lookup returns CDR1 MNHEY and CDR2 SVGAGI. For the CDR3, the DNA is TGTGGCAAAAAAAGGGAGGCCGGGGAGCTGTTTTTT. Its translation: CGKKREAGELFF.

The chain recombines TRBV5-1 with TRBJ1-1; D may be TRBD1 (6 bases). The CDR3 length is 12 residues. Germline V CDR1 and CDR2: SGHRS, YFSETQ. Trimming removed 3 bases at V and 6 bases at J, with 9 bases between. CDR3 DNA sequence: TGCGCCAGCAGCTCGACAGGTCCTGAAGCTTTCTTT. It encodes CASSSTGPEAFF.

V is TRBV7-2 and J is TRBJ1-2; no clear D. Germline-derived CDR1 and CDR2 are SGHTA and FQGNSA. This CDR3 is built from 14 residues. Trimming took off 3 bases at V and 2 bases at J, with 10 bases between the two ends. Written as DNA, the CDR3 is TGTGCCAGCAGCTTTATAAGGGAAAACTATGGCTACACCTTC. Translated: CASSFIRENYGYTF.

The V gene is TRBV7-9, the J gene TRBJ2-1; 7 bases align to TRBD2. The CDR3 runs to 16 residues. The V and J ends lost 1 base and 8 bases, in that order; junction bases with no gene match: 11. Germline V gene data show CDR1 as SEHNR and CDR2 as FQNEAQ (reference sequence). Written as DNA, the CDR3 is TGTGCCAGCAGCTTAGGAAGAGGGGTCGCGGGGGATGAGCAGTTCTTC. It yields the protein CASSLGRGVAGDEQFF.

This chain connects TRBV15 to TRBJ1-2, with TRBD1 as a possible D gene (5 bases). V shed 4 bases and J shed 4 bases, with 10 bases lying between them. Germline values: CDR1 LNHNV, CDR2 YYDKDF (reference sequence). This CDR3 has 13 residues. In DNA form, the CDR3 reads TGTGCCACCAGCACCGGGACTAGCTATGGCTACACCTTC. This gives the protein CATSTGTSYGYTF.

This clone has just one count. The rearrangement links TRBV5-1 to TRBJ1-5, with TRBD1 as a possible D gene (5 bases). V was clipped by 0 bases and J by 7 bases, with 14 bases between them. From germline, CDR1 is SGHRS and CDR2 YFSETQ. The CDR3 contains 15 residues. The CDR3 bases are TGCGCCAGCAGCTTGGCCGGGGGAAGCGAACAGCCCCAGCATTTT. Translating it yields CASSLAGGSEQPQHF.

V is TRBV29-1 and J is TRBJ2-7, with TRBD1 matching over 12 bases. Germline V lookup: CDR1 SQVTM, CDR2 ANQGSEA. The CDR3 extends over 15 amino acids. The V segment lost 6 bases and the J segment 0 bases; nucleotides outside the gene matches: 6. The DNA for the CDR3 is TGCAGCGTGCCTCCGGGACAGGGGGCCTCCTACGAGCAGTACTTC. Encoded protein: CSVPPGQGASYEQYF.

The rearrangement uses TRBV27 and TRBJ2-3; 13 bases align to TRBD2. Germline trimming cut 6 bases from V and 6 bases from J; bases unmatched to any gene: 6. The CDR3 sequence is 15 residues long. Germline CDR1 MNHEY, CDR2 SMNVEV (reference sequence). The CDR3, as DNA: TGTGCCAGCAGCCCCACTAGCGGGGGGGTGGATACGCAGTATTTT. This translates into CASSPTSGGVDTQYF.

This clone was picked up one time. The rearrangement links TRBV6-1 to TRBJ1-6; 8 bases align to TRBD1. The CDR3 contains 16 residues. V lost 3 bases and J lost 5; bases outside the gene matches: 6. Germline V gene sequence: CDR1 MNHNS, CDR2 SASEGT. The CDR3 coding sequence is TGTGCCAGCAGTGATATCGGGACAGGCAATAATTCACCCCTCCACTTT. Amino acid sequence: CASSDIGTGNNSPLHF.

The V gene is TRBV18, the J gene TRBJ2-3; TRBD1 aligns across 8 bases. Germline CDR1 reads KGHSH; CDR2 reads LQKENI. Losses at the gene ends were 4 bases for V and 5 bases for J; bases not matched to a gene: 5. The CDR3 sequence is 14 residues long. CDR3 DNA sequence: TGTGCCAGCTCACTGACAGGGGTCCTAGATACGCAGTATTTT. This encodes CASSLTGVLDTQYF.

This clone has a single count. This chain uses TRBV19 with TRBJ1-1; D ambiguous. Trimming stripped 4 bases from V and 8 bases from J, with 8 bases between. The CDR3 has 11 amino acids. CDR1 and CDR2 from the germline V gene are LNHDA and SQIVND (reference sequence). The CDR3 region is CASSTKTEAFF. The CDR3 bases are TGTGCCAGTAGTACCAAGACAGAAGCTTTCTTT.

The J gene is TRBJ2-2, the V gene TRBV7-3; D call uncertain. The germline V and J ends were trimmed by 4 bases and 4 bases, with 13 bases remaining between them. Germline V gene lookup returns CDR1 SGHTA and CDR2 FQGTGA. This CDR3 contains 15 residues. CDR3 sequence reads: CASSSSGPGTGELFF. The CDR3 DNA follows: TGTGCCAGCAGCTCATCCGGGCCTGGCACCGGGGAGCTGTTTTTT.

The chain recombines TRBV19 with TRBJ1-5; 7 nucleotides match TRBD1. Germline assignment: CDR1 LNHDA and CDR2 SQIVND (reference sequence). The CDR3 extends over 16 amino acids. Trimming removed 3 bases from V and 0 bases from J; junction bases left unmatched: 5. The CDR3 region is CASSIQGVVSNQPQHF. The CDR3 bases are TGTGCCAGTAGTATTCAGGGGGTGGTTAGCAATCAGCCCCAGCATTTT. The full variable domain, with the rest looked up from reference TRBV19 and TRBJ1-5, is DGGITQSPKYLFRKEGQNVTLSCEQNLNHDAMYWYRQDPGQGLRLIYYSQIVNDFQKGDIAEGYSVSREKKESFPLTVTSAQKNPTAFYLCASSIQGVVSNQPQHFGDGTRLSIL.

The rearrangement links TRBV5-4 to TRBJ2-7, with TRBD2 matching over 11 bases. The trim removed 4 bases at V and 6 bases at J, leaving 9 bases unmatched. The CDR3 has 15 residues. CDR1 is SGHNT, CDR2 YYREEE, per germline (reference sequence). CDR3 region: CASSAGASGGSEQYF. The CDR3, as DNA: TGTGCCAGCAGCGCGGGGGCTAGCGGGGGGTCCGAGCAGTACTTC.

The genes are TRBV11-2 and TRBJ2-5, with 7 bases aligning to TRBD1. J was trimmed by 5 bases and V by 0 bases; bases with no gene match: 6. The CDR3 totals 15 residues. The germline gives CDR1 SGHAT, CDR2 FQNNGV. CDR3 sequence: CASSLDRVQGETQYF. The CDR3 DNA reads TGTGCCAGCAGCTTAGATAGGGTACAGGGGGAGACCCAGTACTTC.

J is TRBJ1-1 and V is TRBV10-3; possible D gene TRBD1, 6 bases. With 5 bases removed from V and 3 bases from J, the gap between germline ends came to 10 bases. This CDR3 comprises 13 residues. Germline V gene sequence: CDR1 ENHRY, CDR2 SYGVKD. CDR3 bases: TGTGCCATCAGTCGACAGGTTGACACTGAAGCTTTCTTT. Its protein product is CAISRQVDTEAFF.

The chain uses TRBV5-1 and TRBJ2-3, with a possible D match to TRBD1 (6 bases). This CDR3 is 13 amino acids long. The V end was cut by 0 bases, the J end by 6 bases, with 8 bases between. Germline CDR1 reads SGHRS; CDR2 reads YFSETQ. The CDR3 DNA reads TGCGCCAGCAGCTTGGACAGGGTGGATACGCAGTATTTT. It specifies CASSLDRVDTQYF.